The 8 T cell receptor beta chains below all came from one sample that was sequenced in a study of T cells in Graves' hyperthyroidism and ophthalmopathy. Amplified TCR beta CDR3 regions came from RNA transcripts. The HTBI primer set served for first-round RT-PCR of the TCR CDR3. Using its own MiXCR run on the multiplex PCR reads, TCRdb lists one record per CDR3 protein. Of 660,000 or so distinct CDR3 sequences in the sample, around 20% are singletons; the top ten hold 34%. Specimen: blood. All receptors come from a man younger than 45 with Graves' ophthalmopathy.

This clonotype was detected only a few times. The rearrangement joins TRBV28 to TRBJ2-7; D unresolved. Germline CDR1 and CDR2: MDHEN and SYDVKM. V lost 6 bases to trimming and J lost 2 bases, with 14 bases between them. CDR3 length equals 14 residues. Here the CDR3 DNA reads TGTGCCAGCAGGACAAGCTCGAAAGCCTACGAGCAGTACTTC. As protein: CASRTSSKAYEQYF.

This sequence joins TRBV7-8 and TRBJ1-1; TRBD1 matches 7 bases. Losses at the gene ends were 5 bases for V and 0 bases for J; bases not matched to a gene: 9. The germline CDR1 and CDR2 sequences are SGHVS and FQNEAQ. This CDR3 comprises 16 residues. The CDR3 sequence: CASSAGGQGLNTEAFF. As DNA, the CDR3 is TGTGCCAGCAGCGCAGGGGGGCAGGGGCTGAACACTGAAGCTTTCTTT. Drawing the rest from reference TRBV7-8 and TRBJ1-1, the complete variable domain is GAGVSQSPRYKVAKRGQDVALRCDPISGHVSLFWYQQALGQGPEFLTYFQNEAQLDKSGLPSDRFFAERPEGSVSTLKIQRTQQEDSAVYLCASSAGGQGLNTEAFFGQGTRLTVV.

This clonotype was detected a few times. The chain joins TRBV3-1 to TRBJ1-6; D is ambiguous. Trimming took off 1 base at V and 6 bases at J, with 7 bases between the two ends. CDR1 and CDR2 (germline): LGHDT, YNNKEL (reference sequence). The CDR3 is 14 amino acids. The CDR3 protein is CASSQGKINSPLHF. Written as DNA, the CDR3 is TGTGCCAGCAGCCAAGGGAAAATTAATTCACCCCTCCACTTT. The whole variable domain, remainder taken from reference TRBV3-1 and TRBJ1-6, is DTAVSQTPKYLVTQMGNDKSIKCEQNLGHDTMYWYKQDSKKFLKIMFSYNNKELIINETVPNRFSPKSPDKAHLNLHINSLELGDSAVYFCASSQGKINSPLHFGNGTRLTVT.

This clonotype was detected many times. The chain is built from TRBV11-2 and TRBJ2-7, with unresolved D. The CDR3 has 14 amino acids. V lost 1 base and J lost 6, with 13 bases in between. Germline CDR1 reads SGHAT; CDR2 reads FQNNGV. The CDR3 region is CASSLVYSRGEQYF. In nucleotides, the CDR3 is TGTGCCAGCAGCTTAGTCTATAGCAGAGGCGAGCAGTACTTC.

This clonotype has ten or more counts. The chain couples TRBV6-5 to TRBJ1-1; D call uncertain. The germline V and J ends were trimmed by 2 bases and 4 bases, with 2 bases remaining between them. There are 11 residues in the CDR3. The germline CDR1 and CDR2 sequences are MNHEY and SVGAGI. The CDR3 coding sequence is TGTGCCAGCAGTTACGCCACTGAAGCTTTCTTT. Its translation is CASSYATEAFF.

The V and J genes are TRBV6-2 or TRBV6-3 and TRBJ2-1; 9 bases are a match to TRBD1. The length of the CDR3 is 14 residues. V was pared by 7 bases and J by 8 bases, with 9 bases of the junction left unmatched. Germline V gene data show CDR1 as MNHEY and CDR2 as SVGEGT. In DNA, the CDR3 is TGTGCCAGCACGGGACAGGGCGTTTTCGATGAGCAGTTCTTC. Protein: CASTGQGVFDEQFF.

The chain recombines TRBV14 with TRBJ2-7; 11 bases match TRBD2. Germline V gene sequence: CDR1 SGHDN, CDR2 FVKESK. The V segment lost 1 base and the J segment 5 bases; nucleotides outside the gene matches: 7. This CDR3 is built from 16 residues. The CDR3 region has the DNA TGTGCCAGCAGCCAAGTGTTACTAGCGGGAGCCCACGAGCAGTACTTC. This encodes CASSQVLLAGAHEQYF.

This clonotype was seen ten or more times. J is TRBJ2-4 and V is TRBV11-2, with 8 positions matching TRBD1. There are 14 residues in the CDR3. CDR1 is SGHAT and CDR2 is FQNNGV in the germline V gene. V shed 1 base, J shed 9 bases, and the junction held 5 bases outside the gene matches. CDR3 amino acids: CASSLGGDRSIQYF. The CDR3 DNA reads as TGTGCCAGCAGCTTAGGGGGGGACAGGAGCATTCAGTACTTC. Filled out from reference TRBV11-2 and TRBJ2-4, the complete variable domain reads EAGVAQSPRYKIIEKRQSVAFWCNPISGHATLYWYQQILGQGPKLLIQFQNNGVVDDSQLPKDRFSAERLKGVDSTLKIQPAKLEDSAVYLCASSLGGDRSIQYFGAGTRLSVL.